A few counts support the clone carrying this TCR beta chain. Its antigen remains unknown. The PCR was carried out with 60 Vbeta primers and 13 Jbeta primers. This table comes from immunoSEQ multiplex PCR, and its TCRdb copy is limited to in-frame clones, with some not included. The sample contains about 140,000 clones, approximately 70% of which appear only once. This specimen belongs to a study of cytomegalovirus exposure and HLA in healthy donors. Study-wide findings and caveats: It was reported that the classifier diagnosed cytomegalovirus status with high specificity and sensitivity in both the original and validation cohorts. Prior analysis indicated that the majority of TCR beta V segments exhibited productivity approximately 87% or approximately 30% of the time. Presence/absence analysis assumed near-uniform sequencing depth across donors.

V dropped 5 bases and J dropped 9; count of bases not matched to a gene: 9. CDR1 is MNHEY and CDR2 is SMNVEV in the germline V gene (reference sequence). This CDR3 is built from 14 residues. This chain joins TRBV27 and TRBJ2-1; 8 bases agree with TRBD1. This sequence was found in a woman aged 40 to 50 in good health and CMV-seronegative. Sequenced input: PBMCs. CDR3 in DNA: TGTGCCAGCAGTCACGACAGGGGCTGGAGTGAGCAGTTCTTC. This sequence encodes CASSHDRGWSEQFF.